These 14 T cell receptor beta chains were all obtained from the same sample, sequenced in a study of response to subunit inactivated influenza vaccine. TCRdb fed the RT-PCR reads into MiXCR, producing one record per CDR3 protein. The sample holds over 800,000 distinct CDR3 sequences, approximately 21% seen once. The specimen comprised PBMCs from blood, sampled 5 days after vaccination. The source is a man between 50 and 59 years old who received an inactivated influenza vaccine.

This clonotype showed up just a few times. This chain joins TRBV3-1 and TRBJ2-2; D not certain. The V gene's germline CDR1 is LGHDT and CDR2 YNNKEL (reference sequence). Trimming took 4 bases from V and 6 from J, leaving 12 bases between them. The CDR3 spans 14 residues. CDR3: CASSPRAGAGELFF. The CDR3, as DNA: TGTGCCAGCAGCCCTAGGGCTGGGGCCGGGGAGCTGTTTTTT.

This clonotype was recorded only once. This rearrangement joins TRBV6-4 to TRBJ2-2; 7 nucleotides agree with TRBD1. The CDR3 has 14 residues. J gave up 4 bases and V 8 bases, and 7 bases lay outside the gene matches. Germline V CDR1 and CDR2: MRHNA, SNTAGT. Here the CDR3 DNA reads TGTGCCAGCGCTAAAACAGGGGTCACCGGGGAGCTGTTTTTT. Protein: CASAKTGVTGELFF.

CDR3 sequence reads: CASSPGVSQETQYF. CDR3 bases: TGCGCCAGCAGCCCGGGGGTGAGTCAAGAGACCCAGTACTTC. The chain uses TRBV5-1 and TRBJ2-5; tentatively, D is TRBD2 (6 bases). The CDR3 runs 14 residues. Trimming removed 4 bases at V and 2 bases at J, with 12 bases between. The germline V gene encodes CDR1 SGHRS and CDR2 YFSETQ.

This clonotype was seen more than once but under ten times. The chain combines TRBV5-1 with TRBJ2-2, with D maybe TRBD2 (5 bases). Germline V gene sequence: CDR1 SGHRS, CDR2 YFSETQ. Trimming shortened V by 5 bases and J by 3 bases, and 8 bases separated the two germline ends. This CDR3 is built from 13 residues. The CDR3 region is CASRGADTGELFF. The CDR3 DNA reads TGCGCCAGCAGAGGAGCGGACACCGGGGAGCTGTTTTTT.

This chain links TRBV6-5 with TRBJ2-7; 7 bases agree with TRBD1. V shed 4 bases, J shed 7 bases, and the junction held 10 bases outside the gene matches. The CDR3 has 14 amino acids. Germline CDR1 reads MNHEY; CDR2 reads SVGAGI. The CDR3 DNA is TGTGCCAGCAGTTTAACCGGGACAGCTTCAGAGCAGTACTTC. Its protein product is CASSLTGTASEQYF.

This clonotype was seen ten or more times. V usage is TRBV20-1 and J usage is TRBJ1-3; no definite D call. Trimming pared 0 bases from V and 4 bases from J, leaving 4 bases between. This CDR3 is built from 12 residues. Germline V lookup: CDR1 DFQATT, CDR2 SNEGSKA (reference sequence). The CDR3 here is CSARDGGNTIYF. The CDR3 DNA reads TGCAGTGCTAGAGATGGCGGAAACACCATATATTTT.

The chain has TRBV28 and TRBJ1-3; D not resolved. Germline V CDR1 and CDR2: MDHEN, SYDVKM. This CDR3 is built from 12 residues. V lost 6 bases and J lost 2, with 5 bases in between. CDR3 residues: CASRDPGNTIYF. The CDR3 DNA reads TGTGCCAGCAGGGACCCTGGAAACACCATATATTTT. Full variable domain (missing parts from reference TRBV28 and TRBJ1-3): DVKVTQSSRYLVKRTGEKVFLECVQDMDHENMFWYRQDPGLGLRLIYFSYDVKMKEKGDIPEGYSVSREKKERFSLILESASTNQTSMYLCASRDPGNTIYFGEGSWLTVV.

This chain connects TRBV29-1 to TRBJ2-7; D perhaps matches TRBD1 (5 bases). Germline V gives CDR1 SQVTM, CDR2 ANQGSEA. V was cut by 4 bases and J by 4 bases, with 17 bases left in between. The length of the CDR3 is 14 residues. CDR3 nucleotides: TGCAGCGTTGTTAGGCAGGGCGACGTGTACGAGCAGTACTTC. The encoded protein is CSVVRQGDVYEQYF.

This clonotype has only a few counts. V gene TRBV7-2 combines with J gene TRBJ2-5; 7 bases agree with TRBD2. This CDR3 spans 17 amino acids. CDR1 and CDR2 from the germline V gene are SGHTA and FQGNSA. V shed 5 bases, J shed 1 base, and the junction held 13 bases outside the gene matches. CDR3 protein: CASSPAPLTGGQETQYF. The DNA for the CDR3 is TGTGCCAGCAGCCCCGCCCCTCTAACGGGGGGCCAAGAGACCCAGTACTTC.

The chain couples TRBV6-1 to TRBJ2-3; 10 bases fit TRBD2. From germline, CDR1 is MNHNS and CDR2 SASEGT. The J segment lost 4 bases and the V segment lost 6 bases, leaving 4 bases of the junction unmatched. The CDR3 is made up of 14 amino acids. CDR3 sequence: CASSQAGGPDTQYF. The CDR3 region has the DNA TGTGCCAGCAGCCAAGCGGGAGGGCCAGATACGCAGTATTTT.

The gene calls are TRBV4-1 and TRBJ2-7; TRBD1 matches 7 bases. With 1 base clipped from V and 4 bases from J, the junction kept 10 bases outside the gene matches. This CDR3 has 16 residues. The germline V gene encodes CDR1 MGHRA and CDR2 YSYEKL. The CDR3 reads CASSQAPPWGQYEQYF. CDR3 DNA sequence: TGCGCCAGCAGCCAAGCCCCCCCTTGGGGACAGTACGAGCAGTACTTC.

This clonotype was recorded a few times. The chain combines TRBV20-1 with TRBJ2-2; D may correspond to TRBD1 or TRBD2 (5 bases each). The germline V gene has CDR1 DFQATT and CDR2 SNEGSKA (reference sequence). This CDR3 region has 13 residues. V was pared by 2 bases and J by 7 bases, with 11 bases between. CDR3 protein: CSARSGTLGELFF. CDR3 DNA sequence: TGCAGTGCTAGATCGGGGACGCTCGGGGAGCTGTTTTTT.

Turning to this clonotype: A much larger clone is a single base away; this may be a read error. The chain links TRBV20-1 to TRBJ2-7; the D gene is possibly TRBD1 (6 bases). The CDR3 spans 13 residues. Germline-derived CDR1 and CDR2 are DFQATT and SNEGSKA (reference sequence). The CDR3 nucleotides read TGCAGTGCTAGGAGGGACACGTCCTACGAGGAGTACTTC. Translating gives CSARRDTSYEEYF.

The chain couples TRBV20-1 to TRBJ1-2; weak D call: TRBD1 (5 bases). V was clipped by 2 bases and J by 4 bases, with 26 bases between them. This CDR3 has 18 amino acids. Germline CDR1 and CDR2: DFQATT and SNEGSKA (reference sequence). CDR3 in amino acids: CSARTMGGPGKETYGYTF. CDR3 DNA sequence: TGCAGTGCTAGAACAATGGGAGGCCCAGGGAAGGAGACCTATGGCTACACCTTC.